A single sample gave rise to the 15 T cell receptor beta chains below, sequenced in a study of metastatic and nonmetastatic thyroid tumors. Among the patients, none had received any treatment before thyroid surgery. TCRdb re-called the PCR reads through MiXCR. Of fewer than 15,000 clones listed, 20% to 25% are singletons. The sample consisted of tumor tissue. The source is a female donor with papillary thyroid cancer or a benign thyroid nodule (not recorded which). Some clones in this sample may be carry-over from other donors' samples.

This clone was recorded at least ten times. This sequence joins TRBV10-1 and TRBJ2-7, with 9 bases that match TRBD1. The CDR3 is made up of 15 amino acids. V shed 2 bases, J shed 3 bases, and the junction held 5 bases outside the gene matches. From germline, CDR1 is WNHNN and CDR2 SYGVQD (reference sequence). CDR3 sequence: CASSEGTGSHYEQYF. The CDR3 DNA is TGCGCCAGCAGTGAGGGGACAGGGAGCCACTACGAGCAGTACTTC.

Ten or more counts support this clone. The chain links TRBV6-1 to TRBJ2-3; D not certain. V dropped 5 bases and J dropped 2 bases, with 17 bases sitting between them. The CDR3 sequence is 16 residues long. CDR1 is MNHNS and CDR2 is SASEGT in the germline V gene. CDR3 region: CASSPSKTSNTDTQYF. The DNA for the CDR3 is TGTGCCAGCAGTCCGTCAAAAACCTCTAACACAGATACGCAGTATTTT.

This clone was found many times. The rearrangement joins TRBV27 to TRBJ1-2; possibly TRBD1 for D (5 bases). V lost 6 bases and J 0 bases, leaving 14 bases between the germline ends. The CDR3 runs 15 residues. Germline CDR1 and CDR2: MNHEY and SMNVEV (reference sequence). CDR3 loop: CASSSLGTANYGYTF. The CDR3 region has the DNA TGTGCCAGCAGCTCCCTCGGGACTGCTAACTATGGCTACACCTTC.

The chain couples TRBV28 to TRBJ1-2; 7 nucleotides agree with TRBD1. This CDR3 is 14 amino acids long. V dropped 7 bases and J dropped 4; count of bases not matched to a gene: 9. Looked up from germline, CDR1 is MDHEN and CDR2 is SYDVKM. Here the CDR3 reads CASIEDRDLYGYTF. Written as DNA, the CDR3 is TGTGCCAGCATAGAAGACAGGGATCTCTATGGCTACACCTTC.

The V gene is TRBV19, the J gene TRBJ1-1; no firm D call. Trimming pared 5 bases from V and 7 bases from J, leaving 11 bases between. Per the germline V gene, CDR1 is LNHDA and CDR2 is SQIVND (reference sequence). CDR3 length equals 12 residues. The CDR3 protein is CASSWAAGEAFF. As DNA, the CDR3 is TGTGCCAGTAGTTGGGCAGCCGGTGAAGCTTTCTTT.

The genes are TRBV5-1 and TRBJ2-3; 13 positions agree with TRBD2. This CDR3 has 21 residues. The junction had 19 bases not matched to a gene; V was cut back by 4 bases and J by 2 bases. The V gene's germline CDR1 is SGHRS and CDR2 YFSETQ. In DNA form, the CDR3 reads TGCGCCAGCAGCATGGAGCTCCAGGCCTACACTAGCGGGAGGGCCACAGATACGCAGTATTTT. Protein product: CASSMELQAYTSGRATDTQYF.

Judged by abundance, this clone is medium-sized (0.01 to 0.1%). CDR3 in DNA: TGTGCCAGCAGTTTGACAGGGCCTGACTCTGGGGCCAACGTCCTGACTTTC. It specifies CASSLTGPDSGANVLTF. The chain couples TRBV28 to TRBJ2-6; 7 nucleotides align to TRBD1. Germline V gives CDR1 MDHEN, CDR2 SYDVKM. The CDR3 has 17 amino acids. V dropped 3 bases and J dropped 0; count of bases not matched to a gene: 5. The variable domain in full, with the rest retrieved from reference TRBV28 and TRBJ2-6, is DVKVTQSSRYLVKRTGEKVFLECVQDMDHENMFWYRQDPGLGLRLIYFSYDVKMKEKGDIPEGYSVSREKKERFSLILESASTNQTSMYLCASSLTGPDSGANVLTFGAGSRLTVL.

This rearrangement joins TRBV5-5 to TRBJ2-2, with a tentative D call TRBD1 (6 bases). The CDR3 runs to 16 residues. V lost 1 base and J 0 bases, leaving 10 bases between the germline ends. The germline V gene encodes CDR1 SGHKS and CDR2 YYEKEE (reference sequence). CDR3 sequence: CASSLMGTTNTGELFF. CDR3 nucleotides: TGTGCCAGCAGCTTGATGGGGACAACGAACACCGGGGAGCTGTTTTTT. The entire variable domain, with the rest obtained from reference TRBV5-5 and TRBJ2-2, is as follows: DAGVTQSPTHLIKTRGQQVTLRCSPISGHKSVSWYQQVLGQGPQFIFQYYEKEERGRGNFPDRFSARQFPNYSSELNVNALLLGDSALYLCASSLMGTTNTGELFFGEGSRLTVL.

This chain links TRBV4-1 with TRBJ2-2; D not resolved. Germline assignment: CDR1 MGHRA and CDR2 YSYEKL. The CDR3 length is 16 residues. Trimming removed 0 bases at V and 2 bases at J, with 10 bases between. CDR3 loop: CASSQDPADNTGELFF. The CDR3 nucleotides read TGCGCCAGCAGCCAAGATCCCGCGGATAACACCGGGGAGCTGTTTTTT.

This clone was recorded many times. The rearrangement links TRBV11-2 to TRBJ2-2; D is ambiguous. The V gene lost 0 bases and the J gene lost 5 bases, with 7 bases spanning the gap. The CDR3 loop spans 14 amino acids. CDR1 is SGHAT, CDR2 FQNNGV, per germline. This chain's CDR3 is CASSLEEATGELFF. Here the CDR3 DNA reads TGTGCCAGCAGCTTAGAGGAAGCAACCGGGGAGCTGTTTTTT.

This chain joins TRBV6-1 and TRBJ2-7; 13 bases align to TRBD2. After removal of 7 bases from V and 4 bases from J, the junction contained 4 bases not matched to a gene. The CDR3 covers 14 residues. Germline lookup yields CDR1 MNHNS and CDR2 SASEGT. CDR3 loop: CASTRTSGSYEQYF. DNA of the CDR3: TGTGCCAGCACAAGGACTAGCGGGAGTTACGAGCAGTACTTC.

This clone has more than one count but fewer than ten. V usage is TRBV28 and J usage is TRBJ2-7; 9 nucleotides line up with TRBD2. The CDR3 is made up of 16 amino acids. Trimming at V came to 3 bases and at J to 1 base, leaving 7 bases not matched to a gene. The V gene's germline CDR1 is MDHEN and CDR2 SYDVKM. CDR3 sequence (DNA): TGTGCCAGCAGTTTTAGCCTAGCGGGGCTTTCCTACGAGCAGTACTTC. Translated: CASSFSLAGLSYEQYF.

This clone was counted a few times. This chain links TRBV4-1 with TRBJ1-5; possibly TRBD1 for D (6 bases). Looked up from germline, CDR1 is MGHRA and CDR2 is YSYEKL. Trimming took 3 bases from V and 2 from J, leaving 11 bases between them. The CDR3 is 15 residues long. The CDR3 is CASSQMDSRNQPQHF. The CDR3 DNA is TGCGCCAGCAGCCAGATGGACAGCCGCAATCAGCCCCAGCATTTT.

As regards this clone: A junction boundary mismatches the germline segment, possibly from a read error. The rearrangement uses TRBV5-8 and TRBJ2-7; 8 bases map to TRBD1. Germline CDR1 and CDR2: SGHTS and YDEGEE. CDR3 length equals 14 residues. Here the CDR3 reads CASNVQGAANEKNF. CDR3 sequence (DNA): TGTGCCAGCAACGTCCAGGGGGCCGCGAACGAGAAGAACTTC. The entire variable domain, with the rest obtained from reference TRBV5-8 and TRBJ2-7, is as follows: EAGVTQSPTHLIKTRGQQATLRCSPISGHTSVYWYQQALGLGLQFLLWYDEGEERNRGNFPPRFSGRQFPNYSSELNVNALELEDSALYLCASNVQGAANEKNFGPGTRLTVT.

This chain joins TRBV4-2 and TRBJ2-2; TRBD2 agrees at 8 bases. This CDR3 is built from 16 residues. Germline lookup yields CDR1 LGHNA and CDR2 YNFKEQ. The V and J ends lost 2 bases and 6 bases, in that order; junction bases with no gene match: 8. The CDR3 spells CASSQRAGVMSGELFF. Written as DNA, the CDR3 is TGTGCCAGCAGCCAAAGAGCGGGAGTGATGTCCGGGGAGCTGTTTTTT.